These 23 T cell receptor beta chains share one sample of origin, sequenced in a study of cytotoxic CD8 clonotypes in ibrutinib-treated CLL. Generated by immunoSEQ multiplex PCR, the TCRdb table keeps only in-frame clones and is missing some. The table lists 150,000 or so clones, approximately 83% of them singletons. Sequenced material: PBMCs, taken after 24 months of ibrutinib treatment. These receptors all come from a human donor with chronic lymphocytic leukemia.

This rearrangement joins TRBV6-5 to TRBJ1-1; D gene unclear. Germline CDR1 is MNHEY and CDR2 is SVGAGI. The CDR3 loop spans 16 amino acids. V lost 2 bases to trimming and J lost 2 bases, with 15 bases between them. The CDR3 nucleotides are TGTGCCAGCAGTTACGGCCGCCTGGTGGAAAACACTGAAGCTTTCTTT. Protein sequence: CASSYGRLVENTEAFF.

This chain connects TRBV19 to TRBJ2-7; D perhaps matches TRBD1 (5 bases). This CDR3 has 17 residues. Germline V CDR1 and CDR2: LNHDA, SQIVND (reference sequence). Between the trimmed V and J ends, which lost 7 bases and 5 bases, there was a span of 27 bases. The CDR3 spells CASNRGPCKDIAHEQYF. CDR3 coding DNA: TGTGCCAGTAACCGAGGTCCCTGTAAGGACATAGCCCACGAGCAGTACTTC.

The V call is TRBV29-1, the J call TRBJ2-5, with D possibly being TRBD1 (5 bases). CDR3 length: 14 residues. Germline loops: CDR1 SQVTM, CDR2 ANQGSEA. V was trimmed by 2 bases and J by 5 bases, leaving 15 bases between them. The CDR3 spells CSVETGRAGETQYF. CDR3 DNA: TGCAGCGTTGAAACTGGCAGGGCTGGGGAGACCCAGTACTTC.

This clone has just a few counts. In nucleotides, the CDR3 is TGTGCCACGCAACAGGGAGGAGCGGACGAGCAGTACTTC. Amino acid sequence: CATQQGGADEQYF. The chain uses TRBV28 and TRBJ2-7; D is perhaps TRBD1 or TRBD2 (6 bases each). The CDR3 contains 13 residues. Germline V CDR1 and CDR2: MDHEN, SYDVKM. Deletions cut 10 bases from V and 5 bases from J, with 18 bases between.

The chain has TRBV7-9 and TRBJ2-3; 7 bases line up with TRBD2. V was pared by 2 bases and J by 3 bases, with 5 bases of the junction left unmatched. Germline-derived CDR1 and CDR2 are SEHNR and FQNEAQ (reference sequence). The CDR3 consists of 15 residues. CDR3 sequence (DNA): TGTGCCAGCAGCTTACTGGCTAGCGGTACAGATACGCAGTATTTT. Its protein is CASSLLASGTDTQYF.

The chain joins TRBV9 to TRBJ2-1; TRBD2 matches at 10 bases. V gave up 0 bases and J gave up 9 bases; unmatched junction bases: 6. Per germline, CDR1 SGDLS and CDR2 YYNGEE. This CDR3 is 15 amino acids long. In DNA, the CDR3 is TGTGCCAGCAGCGTAGCAACTAGCGGGGCGTCTGAGCAGTTCTTC. Translating gives CASSVATSGASEQFF.

This chain joins TRBV25-1 and TRBJ1-1; D remains unclear. V was cut by 4 bases and J by 0 bases, with 12 bases left in between. Looked up from germline, CDR1 is MGHDK and CDR2 is SYGVNS. The CDR3 is 15 amino acids. As DNA, the CDR3 is TGTGCCAGCAGTGCGGCCGGGCCGCTGAACACTGAAGCTTTCTTT. Translation: CASSAAGPLNTEAFF.

The chain has TRBV6-6 and TRBJ1-2; no clear D. Germline CDR1 is MNHNY and CDR2 is SVGAGI (reference sequence). V was clipped by 6 bases and J by 8 bases, with 10 bases between them. This CDR3 spans 11 amino acids. The CDR3 coding sequence is TGTGCCAGCAGGAACGGAAGGGGCTACACCTTC. Its translation: CASRNGRGYTF.

The rearrangement joins TRBV28 to TRBJ1-2, with D hard to call. This CDR3 has 15 amino acids. The germline V and J ends were trimmed by 6 bases and 5 bases, with 19 bases remaining between them. In germline, CDR1 is MDHEN, CDR2 SYDVKM. The CDR3 is CASSPQDGNLYGYTF. The CDR3 nucleotides read TGTGCCAGCAGCCCCCAAGACGGGAACCTTTATGGCTACACCTTC.

This chain uses TRBV19 with TRBJ2-3, with a weak D call TRBD2 (6 bases). This CDR3 is built from 16 residues. V lost 5 bases and J 7 bases, leaving 22 bases between the germline ends. Germline loops: CDR1 LNHDA, CDR2 SQIVND (reference sequence). The CDR3: CASSPSTRRGGNTQYF. The CDR3 region has the DNA TGTGCCAGTAGTCCCTCTACTAGAAGGGGCGGGAATACGCAGTATTTT.

The rearrangement joins TRBV7-3 to TRBJ2-5; 9 nucleotides agree with TRBD2. The CDR3 spans 14 residues. J was trimmed by 2 bases and V by 5 bases; bases with no gene match: 3. Per the germline V gene, CDR1 is SGHTA and CDR2 is FQGTGA. The CDR3 protein is CASSPSGDQETQYF. The CDR3 nucleotides read TGTGCCAGCAGCCCTAGCGGGGATCAAGAGACCCAGTACTTC.

The chain is built from TRBV11-3 and TRBJ1-6; unclear D gene. The CDR3 loop spans 13 amino acids. Germline V gives CDR1 SGHNT, CDR2 YENEEA. V shed 5 bases and J shed 7 bases, with 9 bases lying between them. In nucleotides, the CDR3 is TGTGCCAGCAGCACGATGCCGAATTCACCCCTCCACTTT. The encoded protein is CASSTMPNSPLHF.

The chain links TRBV5-4 to TRBJ2-1, with TRBD2 identical over 8 bases. V trimming: 3 bases; J trimming: 1 base; junction bases outside the gene matches: 6. The CDR3 runs to 16 residues. Germline V gene data show CDR1 as SGHNT and CDR2 as YYREEE (reference sequence). For the CDR3, the DNA is TGTGCCAGCAGCTCCACCGGGACTAGTTCCTACAATGAGCAGTTCTTC. Protein product: CASSSTGTSSYNEQFF.

The chain combines TRBV2 with TRBJ1-3; D is uncertain. V gave up 7 bases and J gave up 4 bases, with 11 bases separating them. There are 13 residues in the CDR3. CDR1 and CDR2 from the germline V gene are SNHLY and FYNNEI. The CDR3 reads CASITLPGNTIYF. DNA for the CDR3: TGTGCCAGCATAACTCTCCCGGGAAACACCATATATTTT.

The J gene is TRBJ2-6, the V gene TRBV4-2; 8 bases line up with TRBD1. The germline V gene encodes CDR1 LGHNA and CDR2 YNFKEQ. The junction had 8 bases not matched to a gene; V was cut back by 1 base and J by 0 bases. This CDR3 comprises 19 residues. DNA for the CDR3: TGTGCCAGCAGCCAAGTTGCGCGGACAGGGCGCTCTGGGGCCAACGTCCTGACTTTC. Translation gives CASSQVARTGRSGANVLTF.

This clone has just a few counts. The V call is TRBV28, the J call TRBJ1-5, with TRBD1 matching 8 bases. Looked up from germline, CDR1 is MDHEN and CDR2 is SYDVKM. The CDR3 contains 14 residues. V lost 4 bases and J lost 6; bases outside the gene matches: 5. This chain's CDR3 is CASSSTGVGQPQHF. As DNA, the CDR3 is TGTGCCAGCAGTTCGACAGGGGTGGGTCAGCCCCAGCATTTT.

The genes are TRBV30 and TRBJ1-2, with no clear D. CDR3 length: 15 residues. Trimming took off 0 bases at V and 2 bases at J, with 13 bases between the two ends. Germline V gene sequence: CDR1 GTSNPN, CDR2 SVGIG (reference sequence). The CDR3 bases are TGTGCCTGGAGTGTACTTCAGTACGGCAACTATGGCTACACCTTC. It specifies CAWSVLQYGNYGYTF.

The genes are TRBV10-3 and TRBJ2-1; the match to TRBD2 covers 10 bases. J lost 1 base, V lost 4 bases, and 1 base had no gene match. CDR1 and CDR2 from the germline V gene are ENHRY and SYGVKD. The CDR3 loop spans 15 amino acids. The DNA of the CDR3 is TGTGCCATCAGTGGGACTAGCGGTTCCTACAATGAGCAGTTCTTC. Translation gives CAISGTSGSYNEQFF.

V and J are TRBV4-3 and TRBJ1-3; D unresolved. This CDR3 has 17 amino acids. Per the germline V gene, CDR1 is LGHNA and CDR2 is YSLEER. Trimming pared 0 bases from V and 2 bases from J, leaving 14 bases between. CDR3 in DNA: TGCGCCAGCAGCCAAGACCCCGGACCAGGAGCTGGAAACACCATATATTTT. It specifies CASSQDPGPGAGNTIYF.

The genes are TRBV19 and TRBJ1-3; D is unclear. V was clipped by 2 bases and J by 3 bases, with 8 bases between them. CDR3 length: 14 amino acids. Germline V gene lookup returns CDR1 LNHDA and CDR2 SQIVND (reference sequence). The CDR3 DNA reads TGTGCCAGTAGTATAATAGGAGGTGGAAACACCATATATTTT. Its protein product is CASSIIGGGNTIYF.

The chain uses TRBV19 and TRBJ1-1; D might be TRBD1 (6 bases). Germline V gene lookup returns CDR1 LNHDA and CDR2 SQIVND (reference sequence). Trimming removed 4 bases from V and 1 base from J, with 13 bases in between. The CDR3 is made up of 15 amino acids. In nucleotides, the CDR3 is TGTGCCAGTAGTACCCCAGGGGAACGGAACACTGAAGCTTTCTTT. Translating gives CASSTPGERNTEAFF.

The rearrangement links TRBV28 to TRBJ1-2; perhaps TRBD1 as D (5 bases). Trimming shortened V by 4 bases and J by 5 bases, and 11 bases separated the two germline ends. The CDR3 has 13 residues. The germline gives CDR1 MDHEN, CDR2 SYDVKM. The CDR3 DNA reads TGTGCCAGCAGTTCCGGGGCTCAGTATGGCTACACCTTC. It codes for CASSSGAQYGYTF.

The chain has TRBV27 and TRBJ2-7, with D perhaps matching TRBD1 (6 bases). The CDR3 sequence is 16 residues long. Trimming removed 5 bases from V and 0 bases from J, with 17 bases in between. From germline, CDR1 is MNHEY and CDR2 SMNVEV (reference sequence). The CDR3 nucleotides are TGTGCCAGCAGTCCGAGGCAGGGGCTTGGCTCCTACGAGCAGTACTTC. Translated: CASSPRQGLGSYEQYF.